A selection of T cell receptor beta chains follows, all from one sample in a study of cytomegalovirus exposure and HLA in healthy donors. Profiled with immunoSEQ multiplex PCR; TCRdb holds only in-frame clones, not every one. The repertoire holds some 140,000 clones, with around 77% as singletons. Sequenced material: PBMCs. These receptors were taken from a man aged 45-65 years in good health and CMV-seronegative. Both conserved end residues are part of each CDR3. The order of the fields is D gene, clone size, J gene, V gene, CDR3 DNA, CDR3 protein. A D gene is named only where the DNA matches it firmly. Expanded clones get a size class; other rows say once, few or many, or leave the size out.

TRBD1 | - | TRBJ1-2 | TRBV19 | TGTGCCACCACGGGACAGACCTATGGCTACACCTTC | CATTGQTYGYTF
- | - | TRBJ2-3 | TRBV7-3 | TGTGCCAGCAGCCGCAGGGGCACAGATACGCAGTATTTT | CASSRRGTDTQYF
TRBD1 | - | TRBJ2-5 | TRBV5-1 | TGCGCCAGCAGCTTACAGGGGGACCAAGAGACCCAGTACTTC | CASSLQGDQETQYF
- | - | TRBJ2-1 | TRBV2 | TGTGCCAGCACCCTAAACCCCAATGAGCAGTTCTTC | CASTLNPNEQFF
TRBD2 | - | TRBJ2-1 | TRBV28 | TGTGCCAGCAGTTTATTACTAGCGGGAGGGCAAAATGAGCAGTTCTTC | CASSLLLAGGQNEQFF
TRBD2 | once | TRBJ2-7 | TRBV2 | TGTGCCAGCAGGGGACTAGCGGGTGGGGGGGAGCAGTACTTC | CASRGLAGGGEQYF
- | - | TRBJ1-1 | TRBV12-5 | TGTGCTAGTGGGCGGGACGGATGGACTGAAGCTTTCTTT | CASGRDGWTEAFF
- | - | TRBJ2-3 | TRBV5-4 | TGTGCCAGCAGCTTGGCCAGGGGACCCACAGATACGCAGTATTTT | CASSLARGPTDTQYF
TRBD2 | - | TRBJ2-3 | TRBV30 | TGTGCCTGGAGTACGCTAGCGGGAGGGGAAGATACGCAGTATTTT | CAWSTLAGGEDTQYF
- | - | TRBJ2-5 | TRBV2 | TGTGCCAGCGGACCGGGACTGCAAGAGACCCAGTACTTC | CASGPGLQETQYF
TRBD1 | - | TRBJ1-4 | TRBV19 | TGTGCCAGTAGTACCTCGATCGGGACAGGTTCTAATGAAAAACTGTTTTTT | CASSTSIGTGSNEKLFF
- | - | TRBJ2-7 | TRBV30 | TGTGCCTGGAGTCGAAGCGGTTATCCCTACGAGCAGTACTTC | CAWSRSGYPYEQYF
- | - | TRBJ2-1 | TRBV11-3 | TGTGCCAGCAGCTTTGGGCGTAGCTCCTACAATGAGCAGTTCTTC | CASSFGRSSYNEQFF
TRBD1 | - | TRBJ2-5 | TRBV11-2 | TGTGCCAGCAGCCCAGGGGGTAACCCCCAAGAGACCCAGTACTTC | CASSPGGNPQETQYF
TRBD1 | - | TRBJ1-1 | TRBV28 | TGTGCCAGCAGTCCAACCGGGACAGGATACACTGAAGCTTTCTTT | CASSPTGTGYTEAFF
- | - | TRBJ2-7 | TRBV7-2 | TGTGCCAGCAGCTTAGATTCGTGGACTGCCTACGAGCAGTACTTC | CASSLDSWTAYEQYF
- | - | TRBJ2-6 | TRBV18 | TGTGCCAGCTCACCGCGCTCTGGGGCCAACGTCCTGACTTTC | CASSPRSGANVLTF